This T cell receptor beta chain was sequenced in a study of shared clonotypes between healthy human individuals. The study, taken as a whole, reports: In this cohort, only blood was sampled, and tissue repertoires likely differ. The sharing of roughly 5% of naive CD4 clonotypes was seen across a few donors.

In the study's own analysis: From ImmunoSEQ came sequences covering only the junction and carrying no quality scores, so filtering differed. This table comes from immunoSEQ multiplex PCR, and its TCRdb copy is limited to in-frame clones, with some not included. Clone size and the V and J calls come from that table; the DNA yielded D and trimming. In the table there are some 690,000 clones, 90% of which are singletons. Healthy and HIV-negative, the adult donors had no recent acute infections or vaccinations. This clone appeared once. Antigen unknown. V was pared by 2 bases and J by 7 bases, with 27 bases between. This CDR3 region has 19 residues. CDR1 and CDR2 (germline): SEHNR, FQNEAQ (reference sequence).

Material for sequencing was memory CD8+ T cells from PBMCs. Subset of the sample: CD45RO+ cells pooled with CCR7-negative TemRA cells. The receptor was derived from a man aged 18 to 29 in good health. Some clones in this sample may be carry-over from other donors' samples. The chain is built from TRBV7-9 and TRBJ2-1, with TRBD2 as a possible D gene (6 bases). This chain's CDR3 is CASSLLGGSTRLVLNEQFF. CDR3 sequence (DNA): TGTGCCAGCAGCTTATTGGGAGGTTCTACCCGACTAGTTCTGAATGAGCAGTTCTTC.